The T cell receptor (beta chain) described here comes from a study of shared clonotypes between healthy human individuals. This clone was counted only a few times. Its specificity is not known. Broader study findings: Relative to memory subsets, naive subsets generally showed larger estimated richness. Represented diversity (both genetic and exposure-history) was limited by the small number of donors.

Approximately 30,000 T cell genomes (around 200 ng DNA) went into each sorted-subset replicate. Produced via immunoSEQ multiplex PCR; TCRdb's table is partial and in-frame only. The repertoire holds more than 1 million clones, around 82% seen once, with more than 0.45% in the top ten. Every donor, a Caucasian adult, lived in Nashville, Tennessee. CDR3 length: 14 residues. The germline V gene encodes CDR1 SNHLY and CDR2 FYNNEI. V lost 6 bases and J 8 bases, leaving 16 bases between the germline ends. This TCR derives from a man aged 18 to 35 in good health. Some clones in this sample may be carry-over from other donors' samples. This rearrangement joins TRBV2 to TRBJ1-4; D may be TRBD1 (5 bases). Material for sequencing was memory CD4+ T cells from PBMCs. This sample's subset: CD45RA-negative fraction. The CDR3 loop is CASSLMGVDEKLFF. The CDR3 nucleotides are TGTGCCAGCAGCCTTATGGGGGTTGACGAAAAACTGTTTTTT.